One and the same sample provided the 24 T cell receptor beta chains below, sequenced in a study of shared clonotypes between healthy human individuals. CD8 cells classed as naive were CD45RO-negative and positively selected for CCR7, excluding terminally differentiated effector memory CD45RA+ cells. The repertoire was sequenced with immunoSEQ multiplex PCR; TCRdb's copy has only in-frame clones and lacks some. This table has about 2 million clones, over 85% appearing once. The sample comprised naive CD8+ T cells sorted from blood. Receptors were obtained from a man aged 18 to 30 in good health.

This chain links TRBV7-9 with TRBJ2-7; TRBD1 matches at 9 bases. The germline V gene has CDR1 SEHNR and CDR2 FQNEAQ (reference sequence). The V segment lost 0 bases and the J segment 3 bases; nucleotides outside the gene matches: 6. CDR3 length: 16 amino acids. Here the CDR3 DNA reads TGTGCCAGCAGCTTAGCGGACAGGGGCCCTCTCTACGAGCAGTACTTC. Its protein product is CASSLADRGPLYEQYF. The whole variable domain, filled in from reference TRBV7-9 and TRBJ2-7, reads DTGVSQNPRHKITKRGQNVTFRCDPISEHNRLYWYRQTLGQGPEFLTYFQNEAQLEKSRLLSDRFSAERPKGSFSTLEIQRTEQGDSAMYLCASSLADRGPLYEQYFGPGTRLTVT.

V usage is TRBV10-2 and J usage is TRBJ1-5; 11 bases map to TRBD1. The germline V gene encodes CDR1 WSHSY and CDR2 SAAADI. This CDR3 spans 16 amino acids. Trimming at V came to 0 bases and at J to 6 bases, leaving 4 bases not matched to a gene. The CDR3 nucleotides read TGCGCCAGCAGTGAGTCGGGACAGGGGGTCAGTCAGCCCCAGCATTTT. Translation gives CASSESGQGVSQPQHF.

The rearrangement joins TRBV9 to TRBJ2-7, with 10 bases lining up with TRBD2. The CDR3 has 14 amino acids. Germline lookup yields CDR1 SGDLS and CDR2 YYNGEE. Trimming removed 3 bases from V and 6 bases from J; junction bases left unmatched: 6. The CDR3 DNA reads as TGTGCCAGCAGCGCGACTAGCGGGTCTCTCGAGCAGTACTTC. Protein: CASSATSGSLEQYF.

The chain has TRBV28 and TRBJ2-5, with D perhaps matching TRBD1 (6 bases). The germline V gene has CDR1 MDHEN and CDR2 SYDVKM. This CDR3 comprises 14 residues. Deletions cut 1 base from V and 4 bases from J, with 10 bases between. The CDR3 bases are TGTGCCAGCAGTTTATACAGGGCGGGAGAGACCCAGTACTTC. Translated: CASSLYRAGETQYF. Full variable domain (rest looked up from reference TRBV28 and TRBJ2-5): DVKVTQSSRYLVKRTGEKVFLECVQDMDHENMFWYRQDPGLGLRLIYFSYDVKMKEKGDIPEGYSVSREKKERFSLILESASTNQTSMYLCASSLYRAGETQYFGPGTRLLVL.

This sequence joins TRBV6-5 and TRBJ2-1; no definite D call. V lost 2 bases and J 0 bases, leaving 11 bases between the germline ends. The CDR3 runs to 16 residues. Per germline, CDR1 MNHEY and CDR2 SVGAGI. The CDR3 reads CASSYTVESSYNEQFF. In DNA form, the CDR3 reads TGTGCCAGCAGTTACACCGTAGAGAGCTCCTACAATGAGCAGTTCTTC.

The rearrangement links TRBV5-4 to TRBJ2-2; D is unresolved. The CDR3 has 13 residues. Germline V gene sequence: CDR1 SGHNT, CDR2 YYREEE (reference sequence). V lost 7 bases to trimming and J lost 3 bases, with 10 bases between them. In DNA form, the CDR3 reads TGTGCCAGCTACAACGTGTACACCGGGGAGCTGTTTTTT. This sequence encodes CASYNVYTGELFF.

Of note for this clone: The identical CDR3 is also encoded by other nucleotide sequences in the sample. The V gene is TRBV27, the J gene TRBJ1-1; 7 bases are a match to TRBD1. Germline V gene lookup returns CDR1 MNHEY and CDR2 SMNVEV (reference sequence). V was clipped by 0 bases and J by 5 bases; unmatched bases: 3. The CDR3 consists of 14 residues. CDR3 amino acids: CASSLSRGATEAFF. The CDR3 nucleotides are TGTGCCAGCAGTTTATCCAGGGGGGCGACTGAAGCTTTCTTT.

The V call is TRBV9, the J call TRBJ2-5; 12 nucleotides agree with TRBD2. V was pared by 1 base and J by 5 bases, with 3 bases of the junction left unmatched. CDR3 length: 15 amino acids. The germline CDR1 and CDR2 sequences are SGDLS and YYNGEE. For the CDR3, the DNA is TGTGCCAGCAGCGTATCGGGACTAGCGGGTGAGACCCAGTACTTC. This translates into CASSVSGLAGETQYF. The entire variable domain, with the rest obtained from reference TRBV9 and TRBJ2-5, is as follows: DSGVTQTPKHLITATGQRVTLRCSPRSGDLSVYWYQQSLDQGLQFLIQYYNGEERAKGNILERFSAQQFPDLHSELNLSSLELGDSALYFCASSVSGLAGETQYFGPGTRLLVL.

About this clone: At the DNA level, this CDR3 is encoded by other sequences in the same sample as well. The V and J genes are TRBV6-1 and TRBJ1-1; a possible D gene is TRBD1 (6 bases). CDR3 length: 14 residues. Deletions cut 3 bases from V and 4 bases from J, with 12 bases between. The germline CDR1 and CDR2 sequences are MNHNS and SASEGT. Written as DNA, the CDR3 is TGTGCCAGCAGTGATAGGGGAGGGGGCACTGAAGCTTTCTTT. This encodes CASSDRGGGTEAFF.

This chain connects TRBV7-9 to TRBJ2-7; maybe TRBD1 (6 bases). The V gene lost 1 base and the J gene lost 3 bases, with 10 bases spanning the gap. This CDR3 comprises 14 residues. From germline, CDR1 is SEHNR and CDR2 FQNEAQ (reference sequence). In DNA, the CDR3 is TGTGCCAGCAGCTTAGGGGACATGAACTACGAGCAGTACTTC. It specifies CASSLGDMNYEQYF.

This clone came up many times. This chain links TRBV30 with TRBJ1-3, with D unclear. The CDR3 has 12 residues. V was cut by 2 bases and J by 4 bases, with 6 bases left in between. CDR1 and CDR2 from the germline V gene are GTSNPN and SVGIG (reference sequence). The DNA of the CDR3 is TGTGCCTGGAGTTCCTACGGAAACACCATATATTTT. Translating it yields CAWSSYGNTIYF. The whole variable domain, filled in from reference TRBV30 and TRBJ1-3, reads SQTIHQWPATLVQPVGSPLSLECTVEGTSNPNLYWYRQAAGRGLQLLFYSVGIGQISSEVPQNLSASRPQDRQFILSSKKLLLSDSGFYLCAWSSYGNTIYFGEGSWLTVV.

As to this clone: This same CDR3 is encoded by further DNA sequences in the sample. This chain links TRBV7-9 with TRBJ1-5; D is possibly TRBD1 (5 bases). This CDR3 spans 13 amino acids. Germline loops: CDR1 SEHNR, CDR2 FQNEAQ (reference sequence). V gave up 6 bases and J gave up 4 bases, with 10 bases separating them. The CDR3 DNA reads TGTGCCAGCAGTCTAACAGGTAATCAGCCCCAGCATTTT. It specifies CASSLTGNQPQHF.

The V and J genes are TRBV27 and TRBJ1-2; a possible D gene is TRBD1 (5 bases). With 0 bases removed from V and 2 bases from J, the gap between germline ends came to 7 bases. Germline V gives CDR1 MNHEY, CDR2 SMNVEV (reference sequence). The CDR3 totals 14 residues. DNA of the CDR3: TGTGCCAGCAGTTTATCTGACAGCAACTATGGCTACACCTTC. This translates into CASSLSDSNYGYTF.

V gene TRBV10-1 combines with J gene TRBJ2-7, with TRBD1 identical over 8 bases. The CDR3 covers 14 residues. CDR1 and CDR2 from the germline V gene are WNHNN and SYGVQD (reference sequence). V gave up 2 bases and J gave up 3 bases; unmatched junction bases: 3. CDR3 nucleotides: TGCGCCAGCAGTGAGGGGGGGACAGGCTACGAGCAGTACTTC. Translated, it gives CASSEGGTGYEQYF.

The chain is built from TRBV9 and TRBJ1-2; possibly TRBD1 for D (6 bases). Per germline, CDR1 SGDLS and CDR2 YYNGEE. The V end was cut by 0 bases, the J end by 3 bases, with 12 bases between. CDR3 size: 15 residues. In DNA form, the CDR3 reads TGTGCCAGCAGCGTAGGCCCGGGGGCTGACTATGGCTACACCTTC. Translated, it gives CASSVGPGADYGYTF.

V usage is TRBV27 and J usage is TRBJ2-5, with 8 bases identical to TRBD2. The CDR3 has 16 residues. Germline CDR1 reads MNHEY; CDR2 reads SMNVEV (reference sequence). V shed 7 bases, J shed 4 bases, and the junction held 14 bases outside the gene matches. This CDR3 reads CASKGMAGGWLETQYF. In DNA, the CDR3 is TGTGCCAGCAAGGGGATGGCGGGGGGATGGCTAGAGACCCAGTACTTC.

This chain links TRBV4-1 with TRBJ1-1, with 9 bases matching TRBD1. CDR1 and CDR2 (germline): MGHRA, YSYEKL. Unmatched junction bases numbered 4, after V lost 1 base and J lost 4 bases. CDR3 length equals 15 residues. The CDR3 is CASSQAETGGTEAFF. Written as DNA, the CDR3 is TGCGCCAGCAGCCAAGCTGAGACAGGGGGCACTGAAGCTTTCTTT.

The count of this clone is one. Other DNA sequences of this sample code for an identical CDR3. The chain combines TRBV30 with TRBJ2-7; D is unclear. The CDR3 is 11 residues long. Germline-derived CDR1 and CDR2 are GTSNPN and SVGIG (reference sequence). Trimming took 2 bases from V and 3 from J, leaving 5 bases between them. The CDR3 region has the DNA TGTGCCTGGAGTTCTGGCTACGAGCAGTACTTC. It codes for CAWSSGYEQYF.

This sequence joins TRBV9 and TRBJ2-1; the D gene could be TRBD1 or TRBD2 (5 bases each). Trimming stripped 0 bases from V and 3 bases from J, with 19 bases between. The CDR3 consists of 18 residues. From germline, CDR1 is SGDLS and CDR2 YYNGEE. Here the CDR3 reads CASSVAAGSNFVYNEQFF. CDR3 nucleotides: TGTGCCAGCAGCGTAGCGGCAGGGAGCAATTTTGTCTACAATGAGCAGTTCTTC.

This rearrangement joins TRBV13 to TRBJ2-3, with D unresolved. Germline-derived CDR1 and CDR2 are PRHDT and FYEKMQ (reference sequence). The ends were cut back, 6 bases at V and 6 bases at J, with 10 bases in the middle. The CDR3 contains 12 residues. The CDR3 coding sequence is TGTGCCAGCAGTCTTCAGGCGGATACGCAGTATTTT. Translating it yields CASSLQADTQYF.

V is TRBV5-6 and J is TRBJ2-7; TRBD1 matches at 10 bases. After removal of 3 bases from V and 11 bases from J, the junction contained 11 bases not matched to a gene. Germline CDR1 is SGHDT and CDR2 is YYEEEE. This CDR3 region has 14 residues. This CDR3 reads CASSSGTGVVSEYF. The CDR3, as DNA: TGTGCCAGCAGCTCAGGGACAGGGGTTGTTAGCGAGTACTTC.

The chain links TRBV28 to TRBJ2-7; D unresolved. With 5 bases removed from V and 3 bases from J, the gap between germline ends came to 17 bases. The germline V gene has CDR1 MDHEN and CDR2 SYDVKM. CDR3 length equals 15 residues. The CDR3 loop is CASSPLDGPFYEQYF. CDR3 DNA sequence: TGTGCCAGCAGTCCCCTAGACGGACCCTTCTACGAGCAGTACTTC.

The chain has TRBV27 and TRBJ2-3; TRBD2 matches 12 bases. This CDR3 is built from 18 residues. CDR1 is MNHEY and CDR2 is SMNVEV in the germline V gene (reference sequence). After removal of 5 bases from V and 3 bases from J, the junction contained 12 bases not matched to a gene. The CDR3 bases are TGTGCCAGCAGTCCCCCGTTGCTAGCGGGGGGGCCAACAGATACGCAGTATTTT. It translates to CASSPPLLAGGPTDTQYF.

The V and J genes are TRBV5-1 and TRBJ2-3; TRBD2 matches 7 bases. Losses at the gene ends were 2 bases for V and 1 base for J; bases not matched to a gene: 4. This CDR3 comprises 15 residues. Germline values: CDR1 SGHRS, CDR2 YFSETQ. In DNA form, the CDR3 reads TGCGCCAGCAGCTTCCTAGCGGACCGCACAGATACGCAGTATTTT. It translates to CASSFLADRTDTQYF.